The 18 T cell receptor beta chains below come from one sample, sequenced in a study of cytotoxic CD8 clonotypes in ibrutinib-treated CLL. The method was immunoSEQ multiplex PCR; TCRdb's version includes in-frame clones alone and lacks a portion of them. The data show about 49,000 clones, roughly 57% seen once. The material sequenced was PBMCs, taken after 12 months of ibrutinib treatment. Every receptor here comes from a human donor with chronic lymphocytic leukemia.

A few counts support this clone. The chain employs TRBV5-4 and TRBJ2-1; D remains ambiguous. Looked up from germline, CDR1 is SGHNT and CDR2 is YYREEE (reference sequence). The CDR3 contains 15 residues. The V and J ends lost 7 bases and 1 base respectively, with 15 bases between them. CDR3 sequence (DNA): TGTGCCAGCCATGGAGCCGGGCAGTCCTACAATGAGCAGTTCTTC. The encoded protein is CASHGAGQSYNEQFF.

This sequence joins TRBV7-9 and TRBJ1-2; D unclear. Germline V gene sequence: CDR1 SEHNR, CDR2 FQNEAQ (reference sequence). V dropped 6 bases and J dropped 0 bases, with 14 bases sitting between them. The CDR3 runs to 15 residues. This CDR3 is CASRKVSGSNYGYTF. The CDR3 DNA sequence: TGTGCCAGCAGAAAGGTCTCTGGTTCTAACTATGGCTACACCTTC.

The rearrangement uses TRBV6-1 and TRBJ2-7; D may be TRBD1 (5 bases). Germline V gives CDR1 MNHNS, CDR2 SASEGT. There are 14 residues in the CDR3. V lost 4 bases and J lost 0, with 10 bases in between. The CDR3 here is CASSGQWSSYEQYF. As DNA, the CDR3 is TGTGCCAGCAGTGGACAGTGGAGCTCCTACGAGCAGTACTTC.

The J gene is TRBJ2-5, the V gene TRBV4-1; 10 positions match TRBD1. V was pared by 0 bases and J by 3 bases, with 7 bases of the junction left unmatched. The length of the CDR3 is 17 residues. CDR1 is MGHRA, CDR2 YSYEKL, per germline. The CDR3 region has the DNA TGCGCCAGCAGCCAAGATAGGTCGGGGACAGGGGAAGAGACCCAGTACTTC. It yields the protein CASSQDRSGTGEETQYF.

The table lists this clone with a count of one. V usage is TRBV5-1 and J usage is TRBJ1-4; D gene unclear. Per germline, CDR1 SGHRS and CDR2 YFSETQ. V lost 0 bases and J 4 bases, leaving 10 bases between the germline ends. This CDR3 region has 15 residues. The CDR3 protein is CASSLGSEINEKLFF. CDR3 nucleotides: TGCGCCAGCAGCTTGGGGTCGGAGATTAATGAAAAACTGTTTTTT.

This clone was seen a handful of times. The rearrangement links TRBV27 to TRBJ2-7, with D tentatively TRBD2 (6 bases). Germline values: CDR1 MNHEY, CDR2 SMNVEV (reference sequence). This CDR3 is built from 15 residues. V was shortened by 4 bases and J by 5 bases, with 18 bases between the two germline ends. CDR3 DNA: TGTGCCAGCAGTTCCCCCAGTAGCGGATGGGACGAGCAGTACTTC. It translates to CASSSPSSGWDEQYF.

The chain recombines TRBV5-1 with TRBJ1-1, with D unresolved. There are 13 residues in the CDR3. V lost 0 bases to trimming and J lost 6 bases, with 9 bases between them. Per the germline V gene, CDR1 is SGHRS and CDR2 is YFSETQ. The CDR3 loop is CASSLVPEAEAFF. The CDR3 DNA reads TGCGCCAGCAGCTTGGTTCCGGAGGCTGAAGCTTTCTTT. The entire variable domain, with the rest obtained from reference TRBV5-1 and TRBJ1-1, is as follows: KAGVTQTPRYLIKTRGQQVTLSCSPISGHRSVSWYQQTPGQGLQFLFEYFSETQRNKGNFPGRFSGRQFSNSRSEMNVSTLELGDSALYLCASSLVPEAEAFFGQGTRLTVV.

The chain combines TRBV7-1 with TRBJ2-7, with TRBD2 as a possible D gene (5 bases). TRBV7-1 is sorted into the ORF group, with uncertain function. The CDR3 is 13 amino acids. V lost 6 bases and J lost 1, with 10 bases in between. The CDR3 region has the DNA TGTGCCAGCAGAGACGGACTGTCCTACGAGCAGTACTTC. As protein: CASRDGLSYEQYF.

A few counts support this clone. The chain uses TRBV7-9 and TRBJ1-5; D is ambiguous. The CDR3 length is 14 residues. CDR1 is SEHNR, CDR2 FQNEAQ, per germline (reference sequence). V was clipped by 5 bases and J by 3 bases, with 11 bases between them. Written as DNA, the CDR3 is TGTGCCAGCAGCCTCGCGGACTCCAATCAGCCCCAGCATTTT. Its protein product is CASSLADSNQPQHF.

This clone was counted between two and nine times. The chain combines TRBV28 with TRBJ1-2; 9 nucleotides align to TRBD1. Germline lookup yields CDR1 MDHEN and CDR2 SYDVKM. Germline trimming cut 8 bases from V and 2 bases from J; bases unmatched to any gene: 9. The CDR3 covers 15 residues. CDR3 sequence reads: CASHGTGPSNYGYTF. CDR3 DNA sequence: TGTGCCAGCCACGGGACAGGGCCCTCAAACTATGGCTACACCTTC.

Here the CDR3 reads CASSRTSRWSYNEQFF. The CDR3 DNA sequence: TGTGCCAGCAGCCGCACCTCCAGGTGGTCCTACAATGAGCAGTTCTTC. The chain is built from TRBV11-3 and TRBJ2-1, with no clear D. The CDR3 covers 16 residues. Germline-derived CDR1 and CDR2 are SGHNT and YENEEA. Trimming removed 5 bases at V and 1 base at J, with 15 bases between.

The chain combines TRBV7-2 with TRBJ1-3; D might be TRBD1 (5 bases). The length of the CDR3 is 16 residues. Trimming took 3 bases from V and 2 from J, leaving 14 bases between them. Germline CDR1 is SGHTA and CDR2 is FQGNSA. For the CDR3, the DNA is TGTGCCAGCAGCTTCACTTGGACATCTCCTGGAAACACCATATATTTT. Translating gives CASSFTWTSPGNTIYF.

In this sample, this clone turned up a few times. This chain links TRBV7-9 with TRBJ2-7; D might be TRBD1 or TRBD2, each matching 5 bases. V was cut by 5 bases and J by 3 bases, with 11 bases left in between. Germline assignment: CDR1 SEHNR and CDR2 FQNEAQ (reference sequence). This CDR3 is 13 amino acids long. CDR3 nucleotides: TGTGCCAGCAGCCGGGACGGAAACTACGAGCAGTACTTC. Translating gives CASSRDGNYEQYF.

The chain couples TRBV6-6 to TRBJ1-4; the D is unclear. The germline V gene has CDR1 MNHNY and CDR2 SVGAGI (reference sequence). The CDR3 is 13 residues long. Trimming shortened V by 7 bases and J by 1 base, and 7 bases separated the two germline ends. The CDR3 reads CASNPRTNEKLFF. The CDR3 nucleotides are TGTGCCAGCAATCCGCGAACTAATGAAAAACTGTTTTTT.

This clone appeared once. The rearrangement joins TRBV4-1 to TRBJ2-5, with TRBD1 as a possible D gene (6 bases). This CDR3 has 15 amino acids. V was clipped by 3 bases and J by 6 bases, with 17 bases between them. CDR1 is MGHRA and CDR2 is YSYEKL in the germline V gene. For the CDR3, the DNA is TGCGCCAGCAGCCAGTCCCTCGGGACACTGAAGACCCAGTACTTC. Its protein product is CASSQSLGTLKTQYF.

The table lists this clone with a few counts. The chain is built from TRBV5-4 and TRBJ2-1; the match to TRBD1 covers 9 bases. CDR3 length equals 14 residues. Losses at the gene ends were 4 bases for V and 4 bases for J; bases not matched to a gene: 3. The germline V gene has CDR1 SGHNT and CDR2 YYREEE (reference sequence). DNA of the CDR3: TGTGCCAGCAGCCACGGACAGGGGTACAATGAGCAGTTCTTC. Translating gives CASSHGQGYNEQFF.

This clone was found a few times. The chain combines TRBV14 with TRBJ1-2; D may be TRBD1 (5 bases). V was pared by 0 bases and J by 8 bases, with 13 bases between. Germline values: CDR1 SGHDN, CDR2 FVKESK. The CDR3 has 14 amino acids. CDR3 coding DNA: TGTGCCAGCAGCCAAGAGACCTGGGGGAGCGGCTACACCTTC. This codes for CASSQETWGSGYTF.

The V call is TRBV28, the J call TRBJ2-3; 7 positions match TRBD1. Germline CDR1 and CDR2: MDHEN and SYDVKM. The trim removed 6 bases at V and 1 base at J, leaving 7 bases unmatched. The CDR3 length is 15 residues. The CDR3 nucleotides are TGTGCCAGCAGCCTTACAGGGGTACGCACAGATACGCAGTATTTT. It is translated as CASSLTGVRTDTQYF.